The rows below give T cell receptor beta chains drawn from one sample of a study of shared clonotypes between healthy human individuals. Sequencing was performed with immunoSEQ multiplex PCR; in TCRdb, only in-frame clones are kept and a portion is missing. Of around 700,000 clones in the sample, about 78% were seen once. Input material: memory CD4+ T cells sorted from blood. Receptor source: a woman aged 25 to 45 in good health. CDR3s include the opening cysteine and the closing phenylalanine or tryptophan. A D gene is named only where the DNA matches it firmly. Not all rows give a size; the values are once, few, many and, for expanded clones, a class.

D gene	V gene	J gene	clone size	CDR3 DNA	CDR3 protein
.	TRBV9	TRBJ2-1	.	TGTGCCAGCAGCGTAGGATCCTCCTACAATGAGCAGTTCTTC	CASSVGSSYNEQFF
TRBD1	TRBV2	TRBJ1-2	once	TGTGCCAGCAGTCACAGGGGGCAGAACTATGGCTACACCTTC	CASSHRGQNYGYTF
.	TRBV7-8	TRBJ1-2	.	TGTGCCAGCAGCTTAGGACGGCTTGACTCGTATGGCTACACCTTC	CASSLGRLDSYGYTF
.	TRBV28	TRBJ2-6	many	TGTGCCAGCGGGATAACAAGCTCTGGGGCCAACGTCCTGACTTTC	CASGITSSGANVLTF
TRBD1	TRBV5-3	TRBJ2-5	.	TGTGCCAGAAGCTGGCGATCCCGGGACAGTTGGGAGACCCAGTACTTC	CARSWRSRDSWETQYF
TRBD2	TRBV5-1	TRBJ2-5	.	TGCGCCAGCAGCCCGGGGGGTGCCCAAGAGACCCAGTACTTC	CASSPGGAQETQYF
TRBD1	TRBV28	TRBJ1-2	.	TGTGCCAGCAGTTTTCCCGGACAGGTCCAAGATGGCTACACCTTC	CASSFPGQVQDGYTF
.	TRBV7-6	TRBJ1-2	many	TGTGCCAGCAGCCCGCCCGGCGGGGCCTATGGCTACACCTTC	CASSPPGGAYGYTF
.	TRBV30	TRBJ1-6	.	TGTGCCTGGAGCGGGGGTTCAACTGGGAATTCACCCCTCCACTTT	CAWSGGSTGNSPLHF
.	TRBV30	TRBJ1-1	few	TGTGCCTGGAGTCTGCAGGGGATTGAAGCTTTCTTT	CAWSLQGIEAFF
.	TRBV9	TRBJ2-1	.	TGTGCCAGCAGCGTAGGAGGGGGTGTACTAGCCGGGGAGTACAATGAGCAGTTCTTC	CASSVGGGVLAGEYNEQFF
.	TRBV28	TRBJ2-6	few	TGTGCCAGCAGTTTTGGCTCTGGGGCCAACGTCCTGACTTTC	CASSFGSGANVLTF
TRBD2	TRBV7-9	TRBJ2-5	few	TGTGCCAGCAGCACCCGACTAGCGGAGAGGAAAGAGACCCAGTACTTC	CASSTRLAERKETQYF
.	TRBV6-6	TRBJ1-5	.	TGTGCCAGCAAACACTATCGGTCGGTTCAGCCCCAGCATTTT	CASKHYRSVQPQHF
TRBD1	TRBV7-9	TRBJ2-1	once	TGTGCCAGCAGCTTAGTCCTGAGGGACAGGGGATACAATGAGCAGTTCTTC	CASSLVLRDRGYNEQFF
.	TRBV25-1	TRBJ2-1	few	TGTGCCAGCAATTTGGGAGTAGGTGAGCAGTTCTTC	CASNLGVGEQFF
.	TRBV10-3	TRBJ2-3	.	TGTGCCACGGGGGCGGATGGTACTAGCACAGATACGCAGTATTTT	CATGADGTSTDTQYF
TRBD1	TRBV6-1	TRBJ2-6	.	TGTGCCAGCAGTGCAAGAAGGACAGGGAATTCTGCAGGGGCCAACGTCCTGACTTTC	CASSARRTGNSAGANVLTF
.	TRBV28	TRBJ2-2	.	TGTGCCAGCAGTGCAGGGGACACCGGGGAGCTGTTTTTT	CASSAGDTGELFF
.	TRBV9	TRBJ2-1	.	TGTGCCAGCAGCCAGGGGGGGACCTCCTACAATGAGCAGTTCTTC	CASSQGGTSYNEQFF
TRBD2	TRBV5-1	TRBJ2-4	.	TGCGCCAGCAGCTTGCGGACTAGCGGGAGTTCGGGAAACATTCAGTACTTC	CASSLRTSGSSGNIQYF
TRBD1	TRBV7-9	TRBJ2-6	.	TGTGCCAGCAGCGCACGGGGGACAGGGGGCACTGGGGCCAACGTCCTGACTTTC	CASSARGTGGTGANVLTF
.	TRBV30	TRBJ1-6	.	TGTGCCGGATACCAATCCCGCAGGGTCGGCAGGTGTAATTCACCCCTCCACTTT	CAGYQSRRVGRCNSPLHF
TRBD2	TRBV27	TRBJ2-7	many	TGTGCCAGCAGTCATGGGACTAGCGGGTTGCTCGGGCTTTACGAGCAGTACTTC	CASSHGTSGLLGLYEQYF
TRBD2	TRBV6-1	TRBJ2-1	.	TGTGCCAGCAGTGAAGCCCGGAAAGCGGGAATTAACTACAATGAGCAGTTCTTC	CASSEARKAGINYNEQFF
.	TRBV19	TRBJ2-7	.	TGTGCCAGTAGTACGTATGCGACAGGAGGGTACGAGCAGTACTTC	CASSTYATGGYEQYF
TRBD2	TRBV5-6	TRBJ2-3	.	TGTGCCAGCAGCTCGAGGACTAGCGGGAGCACAGATACGCAGTATTTT	CASSSRTSGSTDTQYF
.	TRBV29-1	TRBJ2-5	.	TGCAGCGTTGAAAGCCAAAAGGGGGGGTGGGAGACCCAGTACTTC	CSVESQKGGWETQYF
.	TRBV5-1	TRBJ1-5	.	TGCGCCAGCTCCCACGAGGGAGGCAATCAGCCCCAGCATTTT	CASSHEGGNQPQHF
TRBD1	TRBV6-1	TRBJ1-5	.	TGTGCCAGCAGTGAAGCGATTGGACAGGGGAGTCAGCCCCAGCATTTT	CASSEAIGQGSQPQHF
.	TRBV5-1	TRBJ2-3	.	TGCGCCAGCAGCTTAGGACAGCCCACAGATACGCAGTATTTT	CASSLGQPTDTQYF
.	TRBV6-5	TRBJ2-5	few	TGTGCCAGCAGTTCCTCCATTGGACGCCTGGTAGAGACCCAGTACTTC	CASSSSIGRLVETQYF
.	TRBV2	TRBJ1-2	.	TGTGCCAGCTCTTTGGACCCCGGGAGCTATGGCTACACCTTC	CASSLDPGSYGYTF
.	TRBV11-2	TRBJ1-1	.	TGTGCCAGCAGCCCACGGACACCTTCAGGGACTGAAGCTTTCTTT	CASSPRTPSGTEAFF
TRBD2	TRBV10-2	TRBJ2-1	.	TGCGCCAGCAGGCTAGCGGGGCTGCACAATGAGCAGTTCTTC	CASRLAGLHNEQFF
TRBD1	TRBV19	TRBJ1-4	.	TGTGCCAGTAGAACCGGGACAGGGGACGAAAAACTGTTTTTT	CASRTGTGDEKLFF
.	TRBV18	TRBJ2-1	.	TGTGCCAGCTCACCACCGGGATTCGCGCACAAGGATGAGCAGTTCTTC	CASSPPGFAHKDEQFF